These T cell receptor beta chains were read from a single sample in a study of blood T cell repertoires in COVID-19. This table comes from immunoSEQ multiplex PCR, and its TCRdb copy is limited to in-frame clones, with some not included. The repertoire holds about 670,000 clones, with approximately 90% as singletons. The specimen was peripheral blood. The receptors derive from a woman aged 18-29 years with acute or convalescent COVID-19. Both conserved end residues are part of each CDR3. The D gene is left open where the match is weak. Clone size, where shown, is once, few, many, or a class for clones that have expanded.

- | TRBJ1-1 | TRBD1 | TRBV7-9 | CASSLERTGGRTEAFF | TGTGCCAGCAGCTTAGAACGTACAGGGGGAAGGACTGAAGCTTTCTTT
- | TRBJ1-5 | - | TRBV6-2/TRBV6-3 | CASSRTTAQYSNQPQHF | TGTGCCAGCAGTCGCACGACAGCCCAATATAGCAATCAGCCCCAGCATTTT
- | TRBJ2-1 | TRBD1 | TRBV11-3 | CASSWGQGFSNEQFF | TGTGCCAGCAGCTGGGGACAGGGTTTTTCCAATGAGCAGTTCTTC
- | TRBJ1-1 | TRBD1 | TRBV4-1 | CASSQGQGLDTEAFF | TGCGCCAGCAGCCAAGGACAGGGATTAGACACTGAAGCTTTCTTT
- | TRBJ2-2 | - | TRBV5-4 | CASSLETGGELFF | TGTGCCAGCAGCTTGGAGACAGGCGGGGAGCTGTTTTTT
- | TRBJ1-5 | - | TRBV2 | CASSDLGRLGNQPQHF | TGTGCCAGCAGTGACCTCGGCAGGTTGGGCAATCAGCCCCAGCATTTT
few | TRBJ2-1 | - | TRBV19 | CASSTDNEQFF | TGTGCCAGTAGTACAGACAATGAGCAGTTCTTC
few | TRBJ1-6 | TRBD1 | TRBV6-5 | CASSYSRTGSSPLHF | TGTGCCAGCAGTTACTCCAGGACAGGGAGTTCACCCCTCCACTTT
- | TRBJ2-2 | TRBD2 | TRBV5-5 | CASSLVAGGNTGELFF | TGTGCCAGCAGCTTGGTCGCGGGGGGGAACACCGGGGAGCTGTTTTTT
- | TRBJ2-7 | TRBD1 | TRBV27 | CASSFSTGISYEQYF | TGTGCCAGCAGTTTCTCGACAGGGATCTCCTACGAGCAGTACTTC